These 13 T cell receptor beta chains were sequenced from one sample in a study of blood T cell repertoires in COVID-19. TCRdb's copy holds only in-frame clones and misses some; the assay was immunoSEQ multiplex PCR. The sample includes 200,000 to 250,000 clones, roughly 88% of them seen just once. The specimen was peripheral blood. Receptors were obtained from a man aged 25-45 years who had recovered from COVID-19.

The V gene is TRBV5-1, the J gene TRBJ2-5; possibly TRBD2 for D (6 bases). Trimming stripped 4 bases from V and 5 bases from J, with 12 bases between. The V gene's germline CDR1 is SGHRS and CDR2 YFSETQ. The CDR3 runs 13 residues. The CDR3 reads CASSPTRVETQYF. CDR3 sequence (DNA): TGCGCCAGCAGCCCGACTAGGGTGGAGACCCAGTACTTC.

The table lists this clone with a few counts. The rearrangement links TRBV7-7 to TRBJ2-1; D unresolved. Germline V gene sequence: CDR1 SSHAT, CDR2 FNYEAQ (reference sequence). V was pared by 1 base and J by 0 bases, with 10 bases between. This CDR3 spans 16 amino acids. The CDR3, as DNA: TGTGCCAGCAGCTTAGGACTTCCCAGCTCCTACAATGAGCAGTTCTTC. It is translated as CASSLGLPSSYNEQFF.

This clone was observed a few times. Other DNA sequences in this specimen translate into the identical CDR3. The chain employs TRBV10-3 and TRBJ2-2; 8 positions match TRBD2. CDR3 length equals 15 residues. The J segment lost 4 bases and the V segment lost 2 bases, leaving 3 bases of the junction unmatched. The germline V gene encodes CDR1 ENHRY and CDR2 SYGVKD. The CDR3 DNA reads as TGTGCCATCAGTGAGAGTCGGGGGGGCACCGGGGAGCTGTTTTTT. Protein sequence: CAISESRGGTGELFF.

V usage is TRBV5-6 and J usage is TRBJ2-7; TRBD2 might be the D (6 bases). The V and J ends lost 4 bases and 3 bases respectively, with 14 bases between them. This CDR3 spans 14 amino acids. Looked up from germline, CDR1 is SGHDT and CDR2 is YYEEEE. CDR3 nucleotide sequence: TGTGCCAGCAGCCCTGGGACTCACGACTACGAGCAGTACTTC. It encodes CASSPGTHDYEQYF. Full variable domain (outside the CDR3, taken from reference TRBV5-6 and TRBJ2-7): DAGVTQSPTHLIKTRGQQVTLRCSPKSGHDTVSWYQQALGQGPQFIFQYYEEEERQRGNFPDRFSGHQFPNYSSELNVNALLLGDSALYLCASSPGTHDYEQYFGPGTRLTVT.

This clone appeared a single time. This chain's CDR3 is CASLLAPGQGRDGYTF. The CDR3, as DNA: TGCGCCAGCCTCTTGGCCCCGGGACAGGGAAGGGATGGCTACACCTTC. V is TRBV4-1 and J is TRBJ1-2; 9 nucleotides line up with TRBD1. CDR1 and CDR2 from the germline V gene are MGHRA and YSYEKL. J lost 6 bases, V lost 8 bases, and 16 bases had no gene match. The CDR3 is 16 amino acids.

The gene calls are TRBV30 and TRBJ1-4; D uncertain. This CDR3 has 12 amino acids. The V end lost 6 bases, the J end lost 2 bases, and 7 bases lay between the germline ends. CDR1 is GTSNPN and CDR2 is SVGIG in the germline V gene (reference sequence). The CDR3 loop is CACVSTNEKLFF. CDR3 coding DNA: TGTGCCTGTGTCTCCACTAATGAAAAACTGTTTTTT.

V gene TRBV19 combines with J gene TRBJ1-1, with D possibly matching TRBD1 (5 bases). V gave up 4 bases and J gave up 3 bases, with 9 bases separating them. Germline V CDR1 and CDR2: LNHDA, SQIVND (reference sequence). The CDR3 is 13 residues long. CDR3 residues: CASSTSGHTEAFF. DNA for the CDR3: TGTGCCAGTAGTACCTCAGGGCACACTGAAGCTTTCTTT.

The chain links TRBV11-2 to TRBJ2-3, with D tentatively TRBD2 (5 bases). Trimming removed 5 bases at V and 6 bases at J, with 24 bases between. The CDR3 covers 17 residues. The germline V gene has CDR1 SGHAT and CDR2 FQNNGV. The CDR3 sequence: CASSLFEGGFSRDTQYF. The CDR3 DNA is TGTGCCAGCAGCCTCTTTGAGGGCGGATTCTCCCGTGATACGCAGTATTTT. Based on the CDR3 plus reference TRBV11-2 and TRBJ2-3, the full variable domain is EAGVAQSPRYKIIEKRQSVAFWCNPISGHATLYWYQQILGQGPKLLIQFQNNGVVDDSQLPKDRFSAERLKGVDSTLKIQPAKLEDSAVYLCASSLFEGGFSRDTQYFGPGTRLTVL.

The sample holds a few counts of this clone. The V and J genes are TRBV3-1 (or the pseudogene TRBV3-2) and TRBJ2-6, with 7 bases aligning to TRBD1. The V gene's germline CDR1 is LGHDT and CDR2 YNNKEL (reference sequence). CDR3 length: 17 residues. Germline trimming cut 4 bases from V and 1 base from J; bases unmatched to any gene: 7. The CDR3 DNA reads TGTGCCAGCAGCCCCGGGACAGTCTATTCTGGGGCCAACGTCCTGACTTTC. Residues: CASSPGTVYSGANVLTF.

The rearrangement links TRBV4-1 to TRBJ2-7; D is ambiguous. Germline V gives CDR1 MGHRA, CDR2 YSYEKL. V shed 5 bases and J shed 4 bases, with 21 bases lying between them. The CDR3 loop spans 16 amino acids. The CDR3 is CASSAPGVTYVYEQYF. Here the CDR3 DNA reads TGCGCCAGCAGCGCCCCCGGAGTCACCTATGTGTACGAGCAGTACTTC.

V and J are TRBV10-1 and TRBJ2-7; D gene unclear. V lost 0 bases to trimming and J lost 3 bases, with 12 bases between them. The germline V gene has CDR1 WNHNN and CDR2 SYGVQD (reference sequence). This CDR3 comprises 15 residues. The CDR3 loop reads CASSESPFNSYEQYF. CDR3 coding DNA: TGCGCCAGCAGTGAGTCGCCCTTCAACAGCTACGAGCAGTACTTC.

In this sample, this clone turned up many times. The V call is TRBV5-5, the J call TRBJ1-6; D possibly corresponds to TRBD1 (6 bases). This CDR3 contains 14 residues. Trimming took off 4 bases at V and 8 bases at J, with 13 bases between the two ends. Looked up from germline, CDR1 is SGHKS and CDR2 is YYEKEE (reference sequence). CDR3 sequence (DNA): TGTGCCAGCAGCGGAAGACAGGACCATTCACCCCTCCACTTT. Its translation is CASSGRQDHSPLHF.

The gene calls are TRBV4-1 and TRBJ1-5, with TRBD1 matching over 9 bases. CDR1 is MGHRA, CDR2 YSYEKL, per germline. Losses at the gene ends were 4 bases for V and 6 bases for J; bases not matched to a gene: 7. CDR3 length: 15 amino acids. DNA for the CDR3: TGCGCCAGCAGCCGAATGGGACAGGGCGGTCAGCCCCAGCATTTT. Translated: CASSRMGQGGQPQHF.